A single sample is the source of the 30 T cell receptor beta chains below, sequenced in a study of blood T cell repertoires in COVID-19 (dated by TCRdb to the early 2020s). Library method: the immunoSEQ multiplex PCR assay. TCRdb carries this immuneACCESS record with in-frame sequences only. Its versions omit some clonotypes, under half of them owing to an unresolved V gene in the studies checked, with the rest unexplained. This sample is represented by about 71,000 clones; 70% to 90% of them were singletons. Of the sample, approximately 1.9% falls within the top ten clones. The specimen sequenced was peripheral blood. The receptors were gathered from a man aged 30 to 45 with acute or convalescent COVID-19.

The CDR3 nucleotides read TGTGCCAGCAGCCCCCTCAGGGGGAACGAAAAACTGTTTTTT. It encodes CASSPLRGNEKLFF. This chain uses TRBV11-2 with TRBJ1-4, with TRBD1 matching 7 bases. Germline loops: CDR1 SGHAT, CDR2 FQNNGV. V was clipped by 5 bases and J by 8 bases; unmatched bases: 8. The CDR3 totals 14 residues.

The V and J genes are TRBV20-1 and TRBJ1-6, with a tentative D call TRBD1 (5 bases). The V end lost 5 bases, the J end lost 7 bases, and 12 bases lay between the germline ends. This CDR3 spans 13 amino acids. CDR1 and CDR2 (germline): DFQATT, SNEGSKA (reference sequence). CDR3 nucleotide sequence: TGCAGTGCTGGTGACAGTTTCAATTCACCCCTCCACTTT. Encoded protein: CSAGDSFNSPLHF.

This rearrangement joins TRBV18 to TRBJ1-4, with TRBD1 matching over 8 bases. CDR1 and CDR2 (germline): KGHSH, LQKENI. The CDR3 length is 16 residues. J was trimmed by 8 bases and V by 4 bases; bases with no gene match: 12. CDR3 nucleotide sequence: TGTGCCAGCTCACTTACCGCACAGGGGGTCGGGGAAAAACTGTTTTTT. It encodes CASSLTAQGVGEKLFF.

This clone was detected a few times. Other DNA sequences in this specimen translate into the identical CDR3. This chain joins TRBV5-1 and TRBJ1-5; 7 bases are a match to TRBD1. This CDR3 region has 15 residues. The germline gives CDR1 SGHRS, CDR2 YFSETQ. The V gene end was trimmed by 0 bases and the J gene end by 2 bases; junction bases not matched to a gene: 2. Written as DNA, the CDR3 is TGCGCCAGCAGCTTGGATGGACAGGGCAATCAGCCCCAGCATTTT. This translates into CASSLDGQGNQPQHF.

A word on this clone: At the DNA level, this CDR3 is encoded by other sequences in the same sample as well. The rearrangement joins TRBV20-1 to TRBJ2-5; no definite D call. CDR3 length equals 10 residues. Trimming cost V 5 bases and J 5 bases, with 6 bases left between them. Germline V gene sequence: CDR1 DFQATT, CDR2 SNEGSKA (reference sequence). The CDR3 DNA is TGCAGTGCTGCCAGGGAGACCCAGTACTTC. Protein: CSAARETQYF.

The chain recombines TRBV12-3 or TRBV12-4 with TRBJ1-2, with D unresolved. This CDR3 contains 13 residues. The V and J ends lost 3 bases and 3 bases respectively, with 8 bases between them. The CDR3 loop reads CASSLYGDYGYTF. In nucleotides, the CDR3 is TGTGCCAGCAGTTTGTACGGGGACTATGGCTACACCTTC.

The chain uses TRBV12-3 or TRBV12-4 and TRBJ2-7; D not resolved. Deletions cut 5 bases from V and 6 bases from J, with 8 bases between. The CDR3 consists of 11 residues. The CDR3 nucleotides read TGTGCCAGCAGTGTGACGGGCGAGCAGTACTTC. Amino acids: CASSVTGEQYF.

The chain combines TRBV2 with TRBJ1-5; 7 bases map to TRBD1. V gave up 1 base and J gave up 8 bases; unmatched junction bases: 5. The CDR3 is 14 amino acids. Germline V gene data show CDR1 as SNHLY and CDR2 as FYNNEI. The CDR3 DNA sequence: TGTGCCAGCAGTGAAGTCCGAGGGGGCGAGCCCCAGCATTTT. This gives the protein CASSEVRGGEPQHF.

The rearrangement joins TRBV2 to TRBJ1-5; possible D gene TRBD1, 6 bases. The CDR3 covers 15 residues. The germline V and J ends were trimmed by 5 bases and 4 bases, with 15 bases remaining between them. Germline lookup yields CDR1 SNHLY and CDR2 FYNNEI. The chain's CDR3 is CASSQQGALNQPQHF. In DNA, the CDR3 is TGTGCCAGCAGTCAACAGGGAGCTCTTAATCAGCCCCAGCATTTT.

The chain has TRBV15 and TRBJ1-2, with TRBD1 identical over 10 bases. This CDR3 is built from 17 residues. With 3 bases clipped from V and 0 bases from J, the junction kept 7 bases outside the gene matches. From germline, CDR1 is LNHNV and CDR2 YYDKDF (reference sequence). CDR3 DNA sequence: TGTGCCACCAGCAGCCCCGGGACAGGGGAATCTAACTATGGCTACACCTTC. Its protein is CATSSPGTGESNYGYTF.

This chain connects TRBV20-1 to TRBJ1-5; 8 positions match TRBD1. The CDR3 is 16 amino acids. The trim removed 3 bases at V and 2 bases at J, leaving 9 bases unmatched. Germline CDR1 DFQATT, CDR2 SNEGSKA (reference sequence). CDR3 residues: CSASVRGHVGNQPQHF. The CDR3 nucleotides are TGCAGTGCTAGTGTCAGGGGGCATGTGGGCAATCAGCCCCAGCATTTT.

The V call is TRBV19, the J call TRBJ1-1; a possible D gene is TRBD1 (5 bases). CDR1 LNHDA and CDR2 SQIVND come from the germline V gene (reference sequence). This CDR3 spans 14 amino acids. The V end was cut by 3 bases, the J end by 4 bases, with 12 bases between. The DNA for the CDR3 is TGTGCCAGTAGTATTATGATGGGGCCCACTGAAGCTTTCTTT. Translated: CASSIMMGPTEAFF.

The genes are TRBV10-3 and TRBJ2-7; 7 bases align to TRBD2. V lost 2 bases and J lost 3; bases outside the gene matches: 4. The CDR3 consists of 14 residues. CDR1 is ENHRY, CDR2 SYGVKD, per germline. The CDR3, as DNA: TGTGCCATCAGTGAGAGGGAGGGCGACTACGAGCAGTACTTC. Encoded protein: CAISEREGDYEQYF.

This clone was observed a single time. This rearrangement joins TRBV29-1 to TRBJ1-2, with TRBD1 matching 7 bases. The length of the CDR3 is 12 residues. Trimming removed 7 bases from V and 6 bases from J; junction bases left unmatched: 8. Germline V gene lookup returns CDR1 SQVTM and CDR2 ANQGSEA. The CDR3 sequence: CSAGTDGNGYTF. CDR3 nucleotide sequence: TGCAGCGCCGGGACAGACGGTAATGGCTACACCTTC.

The chain has TRBV5-8 and TRBJ2-3; 10 bases map to TRBD2. The CDR3 extends over 15 amino acids. Looked up from germline, CDR1 is SGHTS and CDR2 is YDEGEE. Germline trimming cut 5 bases from V and 4 bases from J; bases unmatched to any gene: 7. As DNA, the CDR3 is TGTGCCAGCAGACGTGGACTAGCGGCCGCAGATACGCAGTATTTT. The encoded protein is CASRRGLAAADTQYF.

The chain recombines TRBV19 with TRBJ2-7, with TRBD1 identical over 11 bases. There are 16 residues in the CDR3. CDR1 LNHDA and CDR2 SQIVND come from the germline V gene (reference sequence). The V segment lost 5 bases and the J segment 0 bases; nucleotides outside the gene matches: 6. The CDR3 here is CASSPFGQGASYEQYF. The DNA for the CDR3 is TGTGCCAGTAGTCCTTTCGGACAGGGGGCCTCCTACGAGCAGTACTTC.

The chain employs TRBV2 and TRBJ1-1; TRBD1 aligns across 7 bases. CDR1 SNHLY and CDR2 FYNNEI come from the germline V gene. The CDR3 is 14 residues long. V gave up 7 bases and J gave up 1 base; unmatched junction bases: 6. CDR3 sequence: CASTLTGRNTEAFF. CDR3 DNA: TGTGCCAGCACCCTGACAGGGAGGAACACTGAAGCTTTCTTT.

The genes are TRBV25-1 and TRBJ1-2; tentatively, D is TRBD1 (6 bases). Germline CDR1 reads MGHDK; CDR2 reads SYGVNS. V lost 4 bases, J lost 6 bases, and 15 bases lay in between. The CDR3 runs to 14 residues. The CDR3 spells CASSGSDRFDGYTF. For the CDR3, the DNA is TGTGCCAGCAGTGGGAGCGACAGGTTCGATGGCTACACCTTC.

The chain combines TRBV7-2 with TRBJ2-7; weak D call: TRBD1 (6 bases). CDR1 is SGHTA and CDR2 is FQGNSA in the germline V gene. The CDR3 spans 13 residues. Between the trimmed V and J ends, which lost 4 bases and 4 bases, there was a span of 11 bases. The CDR3 DNA sequence: TGTGCCAGCAGCTCCACCGGGACATACGAGCAGTACTTC. Its translation: CASSSTGTYEQYF.

V usage is TRBV19 and J usage is TRBJ1-2, with a possible D match to TRBD1 (6 bases). The CDR3 runs 13 residues. In germline, CDR1 is LNHDA, CDR2 SQIVND (reference sequence). V lost 7 bases and J lost 4, with 13 bases in between. The CDR3 protein is CASTRGTSYGYTF. The CDR3 DNA follows: TGTGCCAGTACGAGGGGGACCTCCTATGGCTACACCTTC.

The chain combines TRBV5-1 with TRBJ1-1, with D perhaps matching TRBD1 (6 bases). Trimming removed 1 base at V and 7 bases at J, with 11 bases between. The CDR3 length is 13 residues. The germline gives CDR1 SGHRS, CDR2 YFSETQ. Here the CDR3 DNA reads TGCGCCAGCAGCTTGTACAGGGAGGGTGAAGCTTTCTTT. Protein sequence: CASSLYREGEAFF.

This chain links TRBV24-1 with TRBJ2-2; no clear D. The CDR3 is made up of 15 amino acids. V gave up 0 bases and J gave up 3 bases, with 7 bases separating them. Germline V CDR1 and CDR2: KGHDR, SFDVKD. The CDR3 spells CATSDLLRDTGELFF. For the CDR3, the DNA is TGTGCCACCAGTGATTTGCTTCGGGACACCGGGGAGCTGTTTTTT.

In DNA, the CDR3 is TGCGCCAGCAGCACAGGGGGTGGATCTGGAAACACCATATATTTT. Protein: CASSTGGGSGNTIYF. The gene calls are TRBV5-1 and TRBJ1-3, with 8 bases fitting TRBD1. V was pared by 4 bases and J by 1 base, with 4 bases of the junction left unmatched. This CDR3 is built from 15 residues. Germline CDR1 is SGHRS and CDR2 is YFSETQ.

This chain uses TRBV29-1 with TRBJ1-4; 10 positions agree with TRBD1. With V trimmed by 7 bases and J by 6 bases, 8 bases remained unmatched. Germline V gene sequence: CDR1 SQVTM, CDR2 ANQGSEA. This CDR3 region has 14 residues. The DNA of the CDR3 is TGCAGCGCCGACTCCGGGACAGGGGATGAAAAACTGTTTTTT. Encoded protein: CSADSGTGDEKLFF. Full variable domain (missing parts from reference TRBV29-1 and TRBJ1-4): SAVISQKPSRDICQRGTSLTIQCQVDSQVTMMFWYRQQPGQSLTLIATANQGSEATYESGFVIDKFPISRPNLTFSTLTVSNMSPEDSSIYLCSADSGTGDEKLFFGSGTQLSVL.

J is TRBJ2-1 and V is TRBV6-5; the D is unclear. The germline gives CDR1 MNHEY, CDR2 SVGAGI. The CDR3 extends over 13 amino acids. V lost 3 bases and J lost 8, with 11 bases in between. The chain's CDR3 is CASSYDFSYEQFF. CDR3 nucleotide sequence: TGTGCCAGCAGTTATGACTTCAGCTATGAGCAGTTCTTC.

This chain joins TRBV9 and TRBJ2-3; 10 bases map to TRBD2. The germline V gene has CDR1 SGDLS and CDR2 YYNGEE. This CDR3 comprises 18 residues. V was pared by 3 bases and J by 1 base, with 11 bases of the junction left unmatched. In DNA, the CDR3 is TGTGCCAGCAGCGCCCCAAACACTCTAGCGGGGGGCACAGATACGCAGTATTTT. Translation: CASSAPNTLAGGTDTQYF. Looking up the rest from reference TRBV9 and TRBJ2-3 gives the full variable domain: DSGVTQTPKHLITATGQRVTLRCSPRSGDLSVYWYQQSLDQGLQFLIQYYNGEERAKGNILERFSAQQFPDLHSELNLSSLELGDSALYFCASSAPNTLAGGTDTQYFGPGTRLTVL.

The chain links TRBV12-3 or TRBV12-4 to TRBJ1-1; weak D call: TRBD1 (5 bases). Trimming left V 5 bases short and J 11 bases short, with 15 bases between. The CDR3 consists of 12 residues. In nucleotides, the CDR3 is TGTGCCAGCAGTCCAGGGTTTCGAATTGCTTTCTTT. Translated: CASSPGFRIAFF.

The chain combines TRBV25-1 with TRBJ1-6, with 9 bases aligning to TRBD1. The length of the CDR3 is 14 residues. V lost 9 bases to trimming and J lost 7 bases; unmatched junction nucleotides: 7. Per germline, CDR1 MGHDK and CDR2 SYGVNS. The CDR3 loop reads CASSRDRVNSPLHF. CDR3 DNA sequence: TGTGCCAGTTCTCGGGACAGGGTAAATTCACCCCTCCACTTT.

CDR3 region: CASSDVTRGSTEAFF. CDR3 in DNA: TGTGCCAGCAGTGACGTTACCAGGGGGAGCACTGAAGCTTTCTTT. The V and J genes are TRBV2 and TRBJ1-1; 7 bases align to TRBD1. Germline lookup yields CDR1 SNHLY and CDR2 FYNNEI. V lost 3 bases and J lost 4; bases outside the gene matches: 8. The length of the CDR3 is 15 residues. Full variable domain (outside the CDR3, taken from reference TRBV2 and TRBJ1-1): EPEVTQTPSHQVTQMGQEVILRCVPISNHLYFYWYRQILGQKVEFLVSFYNNEISEKSEIFDDQFSVERPDGSNFTLKIRSTKLEDSAMYFCASSDVTRGSTEAFFGQGTRLTVV.

The rearrangement links TRBV6-5 to TRBJ1-1; 10 nucleotides agree with TRBD1. Germline assignment: CDR1 MNHEY and CDR2 SVGAGI. The CDR3 sequence is 15 residues long. J lost 5 bases, V lost 0 bases, and 3 bases had no gene match. The CDR3 region has the DNA TGTGCCAGCAGTTACTCAGGGACAGGGGAGACTGAAGCTTTCTTT. The encoded protein is CASSYSGTGETEAFF.